A selection of T cell receptor beta chains follows, all from one sample in a study of T cells in Graves' hyperthyroidism and ophthalmopathy. TCRdb redid the calling of the multiplex PCR reads with MiXCR, one entry per CDR3 protein. The data hold 40,000 to 65,000 distinct CDR3 sequences, with under 50% observed a single time. Input material: blood. These TCRs come from a woman aged 50 to 60 with Graves' ophthalmopathy. Each CDR3 is given with its conserved first and last residue. A D gene is named only where the DNA matches it firmly. Clone size, where shown, is once, few, many, or a class for clones that have expanded.

>TRBD2|many|TRBJ2-5|TRBV20-1
CSARDIAGGGETQYF
TGCAGTGCTAGAGACATTGCGGGAGGAGGAGAGACCCAGTACTTC
>.|.|TRBJ2-5|TRBV11-2
CASSRSNSRQETQYF
TGTGCCAGCAGCCGATCCAACTCCCGACAAGAGACCCAGTACTTC
>.|many|TRBJ2-6|TRBV7-8
CASSLGGLDFSGANVLTF
TGTGCCAGCAGCTTAGGGGGGCTTGATTTCTCTGGGGCCAACGTCCTGACTTTC
>.|.|TRBJ1-1|TRBV15
CATSRALNTEAFF
TGTGCCACCAGCAGAGCCCTGAACACTGAAGCTTTCTTT
>TRBD1|.|TRBJ1-1|TRBV19
CASSPTGGANTEAFF
TGTGCCAGTAGCCCGACAGGGGGCGCGAACACTGAAGCTTTCTTT
>.|.|TRBJ2-1|TRBV20-1
CSAREEAEQFF
TGCAGTGCTAGAGAGGAGGCTGAGCAGTTCTTC
>TRBD1|many|TRBJ2-1|TRBV5-1
CASTRDRGGNEQFF
TGCGCCAGCACCCGGGACAGGGGGGGAAATGAGCAGTTCTTC
>TRBD2|.|TRBJ2-7|TRBV2
CACKGTSGKSHSYEQYF
TGTGCCTGCAAGGGGACTAGCGGGAAGTCCCATAGCTACGAGCAGTACTTC
>.|.|TRBJ2-5|TRBV10-1
CASSEEQETQYF
TGCGCCAGCAGTGAGGAACAAGAGACCCAGTACTTC
>TRBD2|medium-sized|TRBJ2-7|TRBV15
CATSTGTSSYEQYF
TGTGCCACCAGTACCGGGACTAGCTCCTACGAGCAGTACTTC
>TRBD2|.|TRBJ2-1|TRBV5-1
CASSLGGTSGGPSYNEQFF
TGCGCCAGCAGCTTGGGTGGGACTAGCGGGGGGCCCTCCTACAATGAGCAGTTCTTC
>.|many|TRBJ2-3|TRBV20-1
CSARPGATDTQYF
TGCAGTGCTAGGCCCGGAGCTACAGATACGCAGTATTTT
>.|many|TRBJ1-6|TRBV6-1
CASSGQGWENSPLHF
TGTGCCAGCAGTGGCCAGGGATGGGAGAATTCACCCCTCCACTTT
>.|.|TRBJ1-4|TRBV20-1
CSARRRGGGEKLFF
TGCAGTGCTAGGAGGAGGGGAGGGGGTGAAAAACTGTTTTTT
>.|.|TRBJ1-1|TRBV29-1
CSVVRDMNTEAFF
TGCAGCGTGGTGAGGGACATGAACACTGAAGCTTTCTTT
>.|many|TRBJ2-1|TRBV7-3
CASSPWGGPYNEQFF
TGTGCCAGCAGCCCCTGGGGGGGGCCCTACAATGAGCAGTTCTTC
>.|many|TRBJ2-7|TRBV12-3/TRBV12-4
CASRPDSAYEQYF
TGTGCCAGCAGGCCAGACAGCGCCTACGAGCAGTACTTC
>.|.|TRBJ1-1|TRBV7-6
CASSLGGGVAFF
TGTGCCAGCAGCTTAGGGGGGGGGGTAGCTTTCTTT
>.|once|TRBJ2-7|TRBV9
CASSVGDEHEQYF
TGTGCCAGCAGCGTCGGCGACGAACACGAACAGTACTTC
>TRBD1|.|TRBJ2-1|TRBV9
CASSVAGGSYNEQFF
TGTGCCAGCAGCGTTGCAGGGGGCTCCTACAATGAGCAGTTCTTC
>TRBD1|.|TRBJ1-2|TRBV7-9
CASSFPGQGPPVDGYTF
TGTGCCAGCAGCTTTCCGGGACAGGGGCCCCCGGTCGATGGCTACACCTTC
>TRBD1|many|TRBJ1-6|TRBV7-2
CASSLSPQQGASYNSPLHF
TGTGCCAGCAGCTTATCCCCCCAACAGGGGGCTTCCTATAATTCACCCCTCCACTTT
>.|many|TRBJ1-1|TRBV11-2
CASSLDRSGFEAFF
TGTGCCAGCAGCTTAGATCGTTCAGGTTTCGAAGCTTTCTTT
>.|many|TRBJ1-2|TRBV19
CASSIDRGYYGYTF
TGTGCCAGTAGTATAGATCGGGGGTACTATGGCTACACCTTC
>TRBD1|many|TRBJ1-2|TRBV12-3/TRBV12-4
CASSFQDRDQGYTF
TGTGCCAGCAGTTTTCAGGACAGGGATCAGGGCTACACCTTC
>.|.|TRBJ1-6|TRBV2
CASRDRTLYSPLHF
TGTGCCAGCAGAGACCGGACACTTTATTCACCCCTCCACTTT